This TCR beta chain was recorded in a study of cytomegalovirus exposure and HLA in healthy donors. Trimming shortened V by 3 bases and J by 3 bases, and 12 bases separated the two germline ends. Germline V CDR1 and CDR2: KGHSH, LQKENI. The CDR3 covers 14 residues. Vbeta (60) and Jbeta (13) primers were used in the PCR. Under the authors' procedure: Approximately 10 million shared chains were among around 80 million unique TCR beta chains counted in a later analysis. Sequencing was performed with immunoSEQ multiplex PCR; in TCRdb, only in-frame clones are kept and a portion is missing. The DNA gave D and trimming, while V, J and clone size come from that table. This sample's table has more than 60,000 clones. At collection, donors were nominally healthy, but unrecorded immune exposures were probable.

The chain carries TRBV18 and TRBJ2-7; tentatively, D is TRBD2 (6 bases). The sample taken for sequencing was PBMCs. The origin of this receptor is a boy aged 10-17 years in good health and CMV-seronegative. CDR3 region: CASSPNGDFYEQYF. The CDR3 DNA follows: TGTGCCAGCTCACCCAACGGGGACTTCTACGAGCAGTACTTC.